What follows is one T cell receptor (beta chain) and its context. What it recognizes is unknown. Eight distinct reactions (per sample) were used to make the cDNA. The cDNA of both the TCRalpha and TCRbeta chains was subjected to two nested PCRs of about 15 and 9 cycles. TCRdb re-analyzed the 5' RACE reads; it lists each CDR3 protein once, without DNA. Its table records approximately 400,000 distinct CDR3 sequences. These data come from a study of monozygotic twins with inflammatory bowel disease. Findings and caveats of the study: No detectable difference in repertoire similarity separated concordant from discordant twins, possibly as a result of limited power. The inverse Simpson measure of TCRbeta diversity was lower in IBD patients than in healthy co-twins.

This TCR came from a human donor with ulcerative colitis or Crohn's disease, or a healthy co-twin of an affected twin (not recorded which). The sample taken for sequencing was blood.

CDR3 loop: CASCLGRNTDTQYF. V gene TRBV5-1 combines with J gene TRBJ2-3. The germline V gene has CDR1 SGHRS and CDR2 YFSETQ. CDR3 length: 14 residues.